This T cell receptor beta chain was sequenced for a study of blood T cell repertoires in COVID-19. Study details: Whether acute or convalescent, the COVID-19 samples came from the United States, Italy and Spain. PBMCs, B-cell-depleted T cells, or T cells were the source of the cDNA or gDNA that made up the material.

Per the study methods: Reference gene primers were amplified, and this amplification served to estimate nucleated cell counts. Clones were sequenced by immunoSEQ multiplex PCR, and TCRdb holds only the in-frame ones, with some missing. Clonal size and the V and J genes are those of that table, whereas D and trimming came from the DNA. The sample holds about 140,000 clones, about 87% seen once. Deletions cut 0 bases from V and 6 bases from J, with 13 bases between. This CDR3 contains 15 residues. Germline loops: CDR1 SGHRS, CDR2 YFSETQ. V is TRBV5-1 and J is TRBJ2-1, with D perhaps TRBD1 (6 bases). The receptor's source is a woman in her forties or fifties with acute or convalescent COVID-19. Source material: peripheral blood. The CDR3 coding sequence is TGCGCCAGCAGCTTGGTGGGACATGAGTCCAATGAGCAGTTCTTC. Protein product: CASSLVGHESNEQFF.